The 12 T cell receptor beta chains presented below share a single source sample, sequenced in a study of blood T cell repertoires in COVID-19. Produced via immunoSEQ multiplex PCR; TCRdb's table is partial and in-frame only. This table holds about 170,000 clones, less than 90% found once. The sample comprised peripheral blood. The receptors were sampled from a man aged 18 to 30 with active or convalescent COVID-19.

In its sample, this clone was seen once. The rearrangement uses TRBV28 and TRBJ2-1; 8 nucleotides agree with TRBD2. Germline loops: CDR1 MDHEN, CDR2 SYDVKM. CDR3 length equals 14 residues. V shed 9 bases, J shed 0 bases, and the junction held 4 bases outside the gene matches. CDR3 region: CASQRGSSYNEQFF. In DNA form, the CDR3 reads TGTGCCAGTCAGCGGGGGAGCTCCTACAATGAGCAGTTCTTC.

The V and J genes are TRBV6-6 and TRBJ1-5; 9 bases agree with TRBD1. CDR1 is MNHNY and CDR2 is SVGAGI in the germline V gene (reference sequence). There are 14 residues in the CDR3. V was clipped by 4 bases and J by 11 bases; unmatched bases: 9. The CDR3 DNA sequence: TGTGCCAGCAGTTTGGAAACAGGGGGCGCGGCCCAGCATTTT. Translating gives CASSLETGGAAQHF.

The DNA for the CDR3 is TGCGCCAGCAGCCAATCAACTAGCGGGAGACGCAATGAGCAGTTCTTC. Its protein is CASSQSTSGRRNEQFF. V and J are TRBV4-1 and TRBJ2-1; 11 bases agree with TRBD2. Trimming at V came to 2 bases and at J to 6 bases, leaving 6 bases not matched to a gene. The length of the CDR3 is 16 residues. Germline V gene sequence: CDR1 MGHRA, CDR2 YSYEKL.

The rearrangement joins TRBV18 to TRBJ1-5; D perhaps matches TRBD1 (6 bases). Germline CDR1 and CDR2: KGHSH and LQKENI. V was shortened by 0 bases and J by 4 bases, with 28 bases between the two germline ends. The length of the CDR3 is 21 residues. In DNA, the CDR3 is TGTGCCAGCTCACCACCCCCAACGATCGGACAGTCCGTTTTTGAAAATCAGCCCCAGCATTTT. Residues: CASSPPPTIGQSVFENQPQHF.

The J gene is TRBJ2-1, the V gene TRBV6-2 or TRBV6-3; TRBD2 agrees at 9 bases. The CDR3 is 16 residues long. V lost 0 bases to trimming and J lost 8 bases; unmatched junction nucleotides: 8. Germline CDR1 MNHEY, CDR2 SVGEGT. DNA for the CDR3: TGTGCCAGCAGTTACTCGGGGCGGGAGGGATTCTATGAGCAGTTCTTC. Translating gives CASSYSGREGFYEQFF.

The chain couples TRBV6-6 to TRBJ1-2; the match to TRBD1 covers 11 bases. With 6 bases clipped from V and 8 bases from J, the junction kept 8 bases outside the gene matches. CDR3 length: 14 residues. The germline V gene has CDR1 MNHNY and CDR2 SVGAGI (reference sequence). The CDR3 bases are TGTGCCAGCAGCAGGGACAGGGGGGTTGAAGGCTACACCTTC. This translates into CASSRDRGVEGYTF.

This clone was observed many times. This rearrangement joins TRBV12-3 or TRBV12-4 to TRBJ2-7, with TRBD2 as a possible D gene (5 bases). V was clipped by 6 bases and J by 8 bases, with 17 bases between them. The CDR3 runs 13 residues. CDR3 in amino acids: CASSLTGTVQQYF. DNA of the CDR3: TGTGCCAGCAGCCTTACGGGAACGGTGCAGCAGTACTTC.

The chain carries TRBV27 and TRBJ2-7; D might be TRBD2 (6 bases). The V end was cut by 2 bases, the J end by 5 bases, with 13 bases between. The CDR3 is 14 residues long. Germline CDR1 reads MNHEY; CDR2 reads SMNVEV (reference sequence). Here the CDR3 DNA reads TGTGCCAGCAGTTTAGGAGGGGCCATCGACGAGCAGTACTTC. Protein: CASSLGGAIDEQYF.

This clone turned up a few times. The V and J genes are TRBV18 and TRBJ2-1; TRBD2 matches at 10 bases. Germline assignment: CDR1 KGHSH and CDR2 LQKENI. V was clipped by 2 bases and J by 4 bases; unmatched bases: 17. The CDR3 contains 20 residues. The CDR3 DNA follows: TGTGCCAGCTCACCATACCTGAGACTAGCGGGCTTAGTAGTGTACAATGAGCAGTTCTTC. This encodes CASSPYLRLAGLVVYNEQFF.

The chain carries TRBV12-3 or TRBV12-4 and TRBJ1-5; TRBD1 is a possible D gene (6 bases). V dropped 7 bases and J dropped 6 bases, with 13 bases sitting between them. This CDR3 has 13 amino acids. For the CDR3, the DNA is TGTGCCAGCACCAGGGGAATAGGTCAGCCCCAGCATTTT. Translated, it gives CASTRGIGQPQHF.

The rearrangement links TRBV2 to TRBJ2-1, with 8 bases aligning to TRBD1. Germline V gives CDR1 SNHLY, CDR2 FYNNEI. V shed 9 bases, J shed 6 bases, and the junction held 7 bases outside the gene matches. The CDR3 totals 13 residues. Here the CDR3 DNA reads TGTGCCAGTTTCGATGGACAGGGCAATGAGCAGTTCTTC. Its protein product is CASFDGQGNEQFF.

The chain has TRBV18 and TRBJ2-1, with 16 bases lining up with TRBD2. V was pared by 3 bases and J by 6 bases, with 8 bases of the junction left unmatched. CDR1 is KGHSH and CDR2 is LQKENI in the germline V gene. CDR3 size: 18 residues. The CDR3 nucleotides read TGTGCCAGCTCACCGGGACTAGCGGGGGGGCCAGGTTCCAATGAGCAGTTCTTC. Protein sequence: CASSPGLAGGPGSNEQFF.